This T cell receptor beta chain comes out of a study of blood T cells in healthy people across ages. This clonotype was seen ten or more times. A J-beta primer mix and a sample-barcoded 5' primer were used in a second PCR of roughly 7 to 12 cycles. TCRdb reprocessed the 5' RACE reads via MiXCR and lists one record per CDR3 protein. The sample holds about 700,000 distinct CDR3 sequences, about 34% seen once. The individuals who served as donors were healthy Caucasians living in Russia, aged about 6 to 100. Each sample used at least 7 million PBMCs. V trimming: 5 bases; J trimming: 9 bases; junction bases outside the gene matches: 7. This CDR3 spans 14 amino acids. Germline V gene lookup returns CDR1 SGHTA and CDR2 FQGNSA.

Sequences were obtained from blood. The clonotype originates from an elderly woman in good health. This rearrangement joins TRBV7-2 to TRBJ1-5, with TRBD1 identical over 10 bases. In nucleotides, the CDR3 is TGTGCCAGCAGCAACCGGGACAGGGGACGGCCCCAGCATTTT. Its protein is CASSNRDRGRPQHF. Filled out from reference TRBV7-2 and TRBJ1-5, the complete variable domain reads GAGVSQSPSNKVTEKGKDVELRCDPISGHTALYWYRQSLGQGLEFLIYFQGNSAPDKSGLPSDRFSAERTGGSVSTLTIQRTQQEDSAVYLCASSNRDRGRPQHFGDGTRLSIL.